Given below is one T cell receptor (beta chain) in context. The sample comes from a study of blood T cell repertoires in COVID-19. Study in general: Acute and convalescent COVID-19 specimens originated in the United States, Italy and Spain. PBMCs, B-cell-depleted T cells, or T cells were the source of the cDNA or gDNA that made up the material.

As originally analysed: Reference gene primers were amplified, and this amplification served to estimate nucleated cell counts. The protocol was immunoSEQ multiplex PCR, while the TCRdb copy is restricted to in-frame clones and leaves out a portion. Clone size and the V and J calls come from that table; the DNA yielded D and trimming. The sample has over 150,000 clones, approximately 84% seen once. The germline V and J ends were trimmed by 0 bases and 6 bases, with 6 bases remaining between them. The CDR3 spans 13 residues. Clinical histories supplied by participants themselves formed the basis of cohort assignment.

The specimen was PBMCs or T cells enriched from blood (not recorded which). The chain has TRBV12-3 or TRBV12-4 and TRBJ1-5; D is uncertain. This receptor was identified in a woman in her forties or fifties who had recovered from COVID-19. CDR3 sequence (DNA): TGTGCCAGCAGTTTAGCCGAGGGTCAGCCCCAGCATTTT. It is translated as CASSLAEGQPQHF.